The present entry profiles one T cell receptor beta chain with its context. The CDR3 has 19 amino acids. Losses at the gene ends were 3 bases for V and 0 bases for J; bases not matched to a gene: 12. Germline V CDR1 and CDR2: KGHSH, LQKENI. These data come from a study of blood T cell repertoires in COVID-19. Study-wide context: T cells, B-cell-depleted T cells, or PBMCs provided the cDNA or gDNA that served as material.

As processed by the authors: Reference gene primers were amplified, and this amplification served to estimate nucleated cell counts. Clones were read by immunoSEQ multiplex PCR, and TCRdb kept only the in-frame ones, dropping some. That table is the source of V, J and clone size, and D and trimming were worked out from the DNA. The sample contains more than 200,000 clones, around four fifths of which appear only once. The source of this sequence is a man in his forties or fifties with acute or convalescent COVID-19. V usage is TRBV18 and J usage is TRBJ2-2; TRBD1 matches at 8 bases. Input material: peripheral blood. The CDR3 nucleotides read TGTGCCAGCTCACCGACAGGGGTGATCCAGTTCGCGAACACCGGGGAGCTGTTTTTT. Its translation: CASSPTGVIQFANTGELFF.